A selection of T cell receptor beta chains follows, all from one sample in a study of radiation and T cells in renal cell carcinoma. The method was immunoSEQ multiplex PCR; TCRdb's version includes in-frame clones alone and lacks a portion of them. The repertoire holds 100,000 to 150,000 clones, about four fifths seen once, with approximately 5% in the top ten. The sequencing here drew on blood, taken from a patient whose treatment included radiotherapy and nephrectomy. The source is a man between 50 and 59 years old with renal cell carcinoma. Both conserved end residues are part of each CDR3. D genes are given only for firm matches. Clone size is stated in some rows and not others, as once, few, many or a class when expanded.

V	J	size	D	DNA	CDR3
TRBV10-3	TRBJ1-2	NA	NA	TGTGCCATCAGTGATCAAGTGAGTCCGGCCTATGGCTACACCTTC	CAISDQVSPAYGYTF
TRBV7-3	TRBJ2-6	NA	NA	TGTGCCAGCACCGAACGCTCTGGGGCCAACGTCCTGACTTTC	CASTERSGANVLTF
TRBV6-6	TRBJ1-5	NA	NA	TGTGCCAGCAGTTACTGGACAGAGAGCAATCAGCCCCAGCATTTT	CASSYWTESNQPQHF
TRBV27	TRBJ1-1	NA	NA	TGTGCCAGCAGTTTAGGTCAGAACACTGAAGCTTTCTTT	CASSLGQNTEAFF
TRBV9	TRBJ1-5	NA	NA	TGTGCCAGCAGCCCGTCACCCAATCAGCCCCAGCATTTT	CASSPSPNQPQHF
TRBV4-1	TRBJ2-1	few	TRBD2	TGCGCCAGCAGCTGGACTAGCGGGAGAAATGAGCAGTTCTTC	CASSWTSGRNEQFF
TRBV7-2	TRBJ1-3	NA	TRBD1	TGTGCCAGCGGACAGGGGGCGCGGGGAAACACCATATATTTT	CASGQGARGNTIYF
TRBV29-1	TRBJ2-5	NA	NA	TGCAGCGTTGAAGGGCAGGACTTGCGGGAGACCCAGTACTTC	CSVEGQDLRETQYF
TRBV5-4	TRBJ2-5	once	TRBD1	TGTGCCAGCAGCGCCCGGACAGGGCACCAAGAACAGACCCAGTACTTC	CASSARTGHQEQTQYF
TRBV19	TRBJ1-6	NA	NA	TGTGCCAGTAGTATAGAGGGGTTGGGAGATTCACCCCTCCACTTT	CASSIEGLGDSPLHF
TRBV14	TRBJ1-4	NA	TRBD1	TGTGCCAGCAGCCAAGGGACAGGGGGCCGTAAACTGTTTTTT	CASSQGTGGRKLFF
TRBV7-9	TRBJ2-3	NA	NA	TGTGCCAGCAGCTTAGGTGGAGGGGGACTAAGCACAGATACGCAGTATTTT	CASSLGGGGLSTDTQYF
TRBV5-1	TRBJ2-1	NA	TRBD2	TGCGCCAGCAGCTTGTTAGCGGGCAATGAGCAGTTCTTC	CASSLLAGNEQFF
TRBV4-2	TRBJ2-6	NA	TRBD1	TGTGCCAGCAGCCAAAAGCAGGGGGCAAGTTCTTCTGGGGCCAACGTCCTGACTTTC	CASSQKQGASSSGANVLTF
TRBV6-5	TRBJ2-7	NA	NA	TGTGCCAGCAGTTCCCGGGGGACGGGATCCTACGAGCAGTACTTC	CASSSRGTGSYEQYF
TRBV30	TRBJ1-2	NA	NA	TGTGCCTGGCAGGGGCAGGTATATGGCTACACCTTC	CAWQGQVYGYTF
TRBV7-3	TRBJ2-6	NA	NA	TGTGCCAGCAGCGAAGGGACTGGGGCCAACGTCCTGACTTTC	CASSEGTGANVLTF
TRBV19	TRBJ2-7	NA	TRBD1	TGTGCCAGTAGTAGGACAGGGTACGAGCAGTACTTC	CASSRTGYEQYF
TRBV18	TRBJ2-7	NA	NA	TGTGCCAGCTCACAAGGACGGTTCTACGAGCAGTACTTC	CASSQGRFYEQYF
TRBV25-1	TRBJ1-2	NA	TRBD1	TGTGCCAGCAGTGATCCAAGGACAGGGAGCTATGGCTACACCTTC	CASSDPRTGSYGYTF
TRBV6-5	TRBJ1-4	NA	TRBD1	TGTGCCAGCAGTTCCCTCGGATACAGGGGGCGCGAAAAACTGTTTTTT	CASSSLGYRGREKLFF
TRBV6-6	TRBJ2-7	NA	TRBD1	TGTGCCAGCAGTGGGACAGGGGGCTACGAGCAGTACTTC	CASSGTGGYEQYF
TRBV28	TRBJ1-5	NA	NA	TGTGCCAGCAGTTTATTAGTCAGGGTGGGTCAGCCCCAGCATTTT	CASSLLVRVGQPQHF
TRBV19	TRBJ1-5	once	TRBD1	TGTGCCAGTAGTCCTACAGGGGGGAGCAATCAGCCCCAGCATTTT	CASSPTGGSNQPQHF
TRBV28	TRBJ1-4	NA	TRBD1	TGTGCCAGCAGTTCAGACAGGGGAGGTAATGAAAAACTGTTTTTT	CASSSDRGGNEKLFF
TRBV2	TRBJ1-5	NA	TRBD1	TGTGCCAGCAGGGGACAGGGCCTTAGCAATCAGCCCCAGCATTTT	CASRGQGLSNQPQHF
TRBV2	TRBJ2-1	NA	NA	TGTGCCAGCAGGTTAAGGATAGGCGGGCCCCACAATGAGCAGTTCTTC	CASRLRIGGPHNEQFF
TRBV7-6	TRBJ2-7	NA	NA	TGTGCCAGCAGGCCACAGGGTCTCGACGAGCAGTACTTC	CASRPQGLDEQYF
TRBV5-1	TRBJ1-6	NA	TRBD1	TGCGCCAGCAGCGAGAGGGGGCGGAATCCCAATTCACCCCTCCACTTT	CASSERGRNPNSPLHF
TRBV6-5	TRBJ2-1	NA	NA	TGTGCCAGCAGCAAGTGGGATGAGCAGTTCTTC	CASSKWDEQFF
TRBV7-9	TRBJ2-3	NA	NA	TGTGCCGGCGGGGAGAGTAGCACAGATACGCAGTATTTT	CAGGESSTDTQYF
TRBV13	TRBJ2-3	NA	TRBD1	TGTGCCAGCAGCTCCTTCCTAGACAGGGGAACCGGGACTCGCCTAGATACGCAGTATTTT	CASSSFLDRGTGTRLDTQYF
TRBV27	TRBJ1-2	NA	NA	TGTGCCAGCAGTCCCCGGACAGCCAACTATGGCTACACCTTC	CASSPRTANYGYTF
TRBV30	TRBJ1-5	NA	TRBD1	TGTGCCTGGAGCGATAGACAGGGAATTGGGAATCAGCCCCAGCATTTT	CAWSDRQGIGNQPQHF
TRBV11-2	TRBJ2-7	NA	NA	TGTGCCAGCAGCTTAGGCTCCAGCTACGAGCAGTACTTC	CASSLGSSYEQYF
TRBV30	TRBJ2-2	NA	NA	TGTGCCTGGGGCCTAAAGGCCGGGGAGCTGTTTTTT	CAWGLKAGELFF
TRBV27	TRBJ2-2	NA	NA	TGTGCCAGCAGTTCCCGCCCGGCGGGATTAGCCGGGGAGCTGTTTTTT	CASSSRPAGLAGELFF
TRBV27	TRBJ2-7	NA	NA	TGTGCCAGCAGTTTAGGCTACGAGCAGTACTTC	CASSLGYEQYF
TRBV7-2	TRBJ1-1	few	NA	TGTGCCAGCAGCAAAGACCCGAACACTGAAGCTTTCTTT	CASSKDPNTEAFF